This entry features one T cell receptor (beta chain) sequence. Antigen specificity is unknown. The CDR3 sequence is 17 residues long. The 5'RACE template-switching step produced TCR cDNA and added a universal primer site and UMIs. Each CDR3 protein gets one entry after TCRdb re-called the 5' RACE reads with MiXCR. In the table there are some 97,000 distinct CDR3 sequences, 4.5% to 6% of which are singletons. The sample originates from a study of T cells after yellow fever vaccination. Points from the study as a whole: A minor fraction of clonotypes spanned both CD4 and CD8 compartments.

The source was CD8+ T cells sorted from PBMCs, collected 10 days after the yellow fever booster vaccination. The genes are TRBV21-1 and TRBJ2-1; the table's TRBD2 call for D was not verified on the DNA. TRBV21-1 has pseudogene status. The clonotype originates from a man younger than 35 who received the YFV17D yellow fever vaccine. Here the CDR3 DNA reads TGTGCCAGCAGCAAATCTAGCCGGACAGCGACCTACAATGAGCAGTTCTTC. This encodes CASSKSSRTATYNEQFF.